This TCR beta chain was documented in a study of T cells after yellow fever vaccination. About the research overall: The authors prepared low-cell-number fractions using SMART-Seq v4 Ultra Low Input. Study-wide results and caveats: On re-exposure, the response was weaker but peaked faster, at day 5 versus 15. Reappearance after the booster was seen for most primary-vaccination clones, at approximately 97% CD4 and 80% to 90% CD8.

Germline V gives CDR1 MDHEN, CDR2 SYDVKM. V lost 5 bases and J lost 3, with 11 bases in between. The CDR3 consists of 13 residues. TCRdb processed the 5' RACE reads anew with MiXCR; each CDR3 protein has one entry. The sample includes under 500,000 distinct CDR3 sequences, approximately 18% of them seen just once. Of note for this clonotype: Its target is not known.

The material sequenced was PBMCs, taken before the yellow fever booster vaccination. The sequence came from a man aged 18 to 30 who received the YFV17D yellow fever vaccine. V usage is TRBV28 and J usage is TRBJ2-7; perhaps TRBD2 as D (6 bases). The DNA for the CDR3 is TGTGCCAGCAGTACTAGGAGGGACTACGAGCAGTACGTC. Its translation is CASSTRRDYEQYV.